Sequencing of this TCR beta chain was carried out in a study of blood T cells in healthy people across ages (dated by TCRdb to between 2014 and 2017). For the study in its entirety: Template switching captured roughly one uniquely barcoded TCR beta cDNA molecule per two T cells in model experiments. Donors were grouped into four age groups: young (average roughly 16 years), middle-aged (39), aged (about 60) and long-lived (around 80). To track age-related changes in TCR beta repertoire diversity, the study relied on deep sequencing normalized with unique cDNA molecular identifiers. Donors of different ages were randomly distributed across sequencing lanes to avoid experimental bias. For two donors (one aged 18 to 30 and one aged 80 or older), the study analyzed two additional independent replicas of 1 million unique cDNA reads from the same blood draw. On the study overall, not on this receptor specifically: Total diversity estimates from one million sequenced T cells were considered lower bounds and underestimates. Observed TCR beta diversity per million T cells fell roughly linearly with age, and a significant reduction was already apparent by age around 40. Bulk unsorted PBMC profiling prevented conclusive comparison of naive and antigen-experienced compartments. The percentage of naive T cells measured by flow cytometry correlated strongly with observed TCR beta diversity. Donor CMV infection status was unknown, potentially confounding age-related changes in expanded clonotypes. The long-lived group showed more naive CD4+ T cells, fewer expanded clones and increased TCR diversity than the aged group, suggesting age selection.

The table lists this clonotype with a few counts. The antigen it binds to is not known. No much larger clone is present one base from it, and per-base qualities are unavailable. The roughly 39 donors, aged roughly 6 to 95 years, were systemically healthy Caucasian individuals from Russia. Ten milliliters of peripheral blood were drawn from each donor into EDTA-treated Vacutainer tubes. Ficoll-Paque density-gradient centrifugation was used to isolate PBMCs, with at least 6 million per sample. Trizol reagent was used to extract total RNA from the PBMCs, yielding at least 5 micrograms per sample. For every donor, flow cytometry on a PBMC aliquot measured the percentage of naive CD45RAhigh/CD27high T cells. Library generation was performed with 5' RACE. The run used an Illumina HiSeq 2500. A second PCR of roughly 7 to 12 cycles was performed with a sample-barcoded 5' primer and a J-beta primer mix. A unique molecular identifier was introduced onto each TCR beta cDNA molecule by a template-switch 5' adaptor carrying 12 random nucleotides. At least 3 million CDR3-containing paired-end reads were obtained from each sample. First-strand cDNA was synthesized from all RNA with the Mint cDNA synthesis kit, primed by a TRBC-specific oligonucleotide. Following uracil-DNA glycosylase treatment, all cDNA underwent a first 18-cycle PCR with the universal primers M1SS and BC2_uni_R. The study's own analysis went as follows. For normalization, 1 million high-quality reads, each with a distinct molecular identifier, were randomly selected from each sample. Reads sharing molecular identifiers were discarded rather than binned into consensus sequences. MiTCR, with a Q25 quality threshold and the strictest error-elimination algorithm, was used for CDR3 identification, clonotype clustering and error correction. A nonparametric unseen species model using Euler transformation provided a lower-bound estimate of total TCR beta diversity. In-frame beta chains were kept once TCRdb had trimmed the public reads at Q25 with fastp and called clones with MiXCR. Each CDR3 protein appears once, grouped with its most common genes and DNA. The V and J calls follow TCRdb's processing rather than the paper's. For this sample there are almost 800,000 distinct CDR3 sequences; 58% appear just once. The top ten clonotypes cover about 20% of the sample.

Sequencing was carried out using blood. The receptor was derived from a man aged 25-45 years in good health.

The nucleotide sequence reads TGTGCCAGCAGCCGAGACAGGTCGGATTCACCCCTCCACTTT. Protein translation: CASSRDRSDSPLHF. The chain is made from TRBV7-2 and TRBJ1-6; TRBD1 could be the D gene, as 6 bases match. V loses 5 bases of germline sequence and J loses 8 bases, and the interval between the two ends is 13 bases. The germline V gene yields SGHTA for CDR1 and FQGNSA for CDR2. The CDR3 runs 14 amino acids, cysteine and phenylalanine included. CDR3 DNA is the only sequence kept; it has 42 bases, read in frame from the first base. This CDR3, with the reference TRBV7-2 and TRBJ1-6 proteins standing in past its ends, gives the full variable domain GAGVSQSPSNKVTEKGKDVELRCDPISGHTALYWYRQSLGQGLEFLIYFQGNSAPDKSGLPSDRFSAERTGGSVSTLTIQRTQQEDSAVYLCASSRDRSDSPLHFGNGTRLTVT.